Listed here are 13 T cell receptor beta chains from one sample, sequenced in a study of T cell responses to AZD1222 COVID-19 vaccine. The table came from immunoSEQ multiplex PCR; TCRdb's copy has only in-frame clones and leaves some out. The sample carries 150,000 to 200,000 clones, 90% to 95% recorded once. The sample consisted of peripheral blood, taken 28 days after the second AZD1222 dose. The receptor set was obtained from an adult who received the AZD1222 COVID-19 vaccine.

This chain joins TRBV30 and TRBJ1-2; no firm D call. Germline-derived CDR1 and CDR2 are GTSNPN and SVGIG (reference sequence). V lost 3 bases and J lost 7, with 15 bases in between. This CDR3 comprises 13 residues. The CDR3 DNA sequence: TGTGCCTGGAGGGACCTGACCTCCTCTGGCTACACCTTC. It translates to CAWRDLTSSGYTF.

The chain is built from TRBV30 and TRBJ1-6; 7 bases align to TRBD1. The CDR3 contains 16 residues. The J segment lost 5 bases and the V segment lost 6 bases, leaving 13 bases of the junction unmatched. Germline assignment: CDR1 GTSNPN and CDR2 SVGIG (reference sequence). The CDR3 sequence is CACTPGTAWNNSPLHF. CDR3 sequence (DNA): TGTGCCTGTACTCCGGGGACAGCCTGGAATAATTCACCCCTCCACTTT.

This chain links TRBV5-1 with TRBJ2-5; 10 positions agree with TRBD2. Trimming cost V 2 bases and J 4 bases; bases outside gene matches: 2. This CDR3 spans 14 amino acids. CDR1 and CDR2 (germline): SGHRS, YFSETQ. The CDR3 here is CASSFSGGAETQYF. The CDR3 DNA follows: TGCGCCAGCAGCTTCAGCGGGGGGGCAGAGACCCAGTACTTC.

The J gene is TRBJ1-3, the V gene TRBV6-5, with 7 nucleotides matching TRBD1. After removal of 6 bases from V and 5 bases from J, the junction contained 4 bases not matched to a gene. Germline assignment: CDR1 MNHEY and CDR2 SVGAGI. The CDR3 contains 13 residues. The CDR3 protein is CASRTGYRNTIYF. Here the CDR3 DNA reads TGTGCCAGCAGGACAGGGTACAGAAACACCATATATTTT.

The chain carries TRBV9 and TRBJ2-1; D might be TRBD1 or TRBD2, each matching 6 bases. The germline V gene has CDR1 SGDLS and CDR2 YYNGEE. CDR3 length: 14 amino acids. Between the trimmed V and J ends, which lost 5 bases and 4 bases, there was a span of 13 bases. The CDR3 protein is CASSRGDLYNEQFF. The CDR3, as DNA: TGTGCCAGCAGTAGGGGGGATTTATACAATGAGCAGTTCTTC.

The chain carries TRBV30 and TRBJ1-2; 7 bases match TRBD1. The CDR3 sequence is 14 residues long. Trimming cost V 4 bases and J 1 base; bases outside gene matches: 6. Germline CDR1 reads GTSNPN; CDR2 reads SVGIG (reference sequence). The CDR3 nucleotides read TGTGCCTGGAACAGGGGCGCCAATAACTATGGCTACACCTTC. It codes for CAWNRGANNYGYTF.

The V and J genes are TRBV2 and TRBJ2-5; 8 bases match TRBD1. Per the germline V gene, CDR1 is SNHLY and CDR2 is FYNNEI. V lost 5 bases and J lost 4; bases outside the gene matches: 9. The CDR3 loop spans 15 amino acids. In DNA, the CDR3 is TGTGCCAGCAGTTCTCAGGACAGGGCGTCAGAGACCCAGTACTTC. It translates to CASSSQDRASETQYF.

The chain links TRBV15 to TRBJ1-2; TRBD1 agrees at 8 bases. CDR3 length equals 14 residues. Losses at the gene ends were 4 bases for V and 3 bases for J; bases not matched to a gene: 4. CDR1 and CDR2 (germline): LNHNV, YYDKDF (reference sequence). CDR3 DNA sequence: TGTGCCACCAGCACAGGGGGCGGTCACTATGGCTACACCTTC. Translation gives CATSTGGGHYGYTF.

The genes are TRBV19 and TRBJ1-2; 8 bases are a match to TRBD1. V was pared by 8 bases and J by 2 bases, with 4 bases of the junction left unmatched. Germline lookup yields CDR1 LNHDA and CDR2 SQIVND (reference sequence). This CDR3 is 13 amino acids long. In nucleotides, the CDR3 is TGTGCCAGTCGGGACAGGATGAACTATGGCTACACCTTC. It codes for CASRDRMNYGYTF.

The CDR3 region has the DNA TGTGCCAGCAGCCAAGTGGCGGAAAATGAAAAACTGTTTTTT. Translated, it gives CASSQVAENEKLFF. The chain links TRBV3-1 (or the pseudogene TRBV3-2) to TRBJ1-4, with unresolved D. The CDR3 extends over 14 amino acids. V gave up 1 base and J gave up 5 bases, with 8 bases separating them. Germline lookup yields CDR1 LGHDT and CDR2 YNNKEL (reference sequence).

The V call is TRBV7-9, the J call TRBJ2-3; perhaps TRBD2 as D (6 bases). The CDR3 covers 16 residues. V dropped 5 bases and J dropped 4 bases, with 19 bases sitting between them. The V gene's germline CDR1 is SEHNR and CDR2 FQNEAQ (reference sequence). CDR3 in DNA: TGTGCCAGCAGCACCCAGACTAGTCGGTCCTCAGATACGCAGTATTTT. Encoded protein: CASSTQTSRSSDTQYF.

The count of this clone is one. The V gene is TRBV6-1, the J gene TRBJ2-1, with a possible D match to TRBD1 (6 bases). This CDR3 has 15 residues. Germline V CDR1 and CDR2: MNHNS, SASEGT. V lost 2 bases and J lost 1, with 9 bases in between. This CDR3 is CASSETQGSYNEQFF. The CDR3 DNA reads TGTGCCAGCAGTGAAACACAGGGTTCCTACAATGAGCAGTTCTTC.

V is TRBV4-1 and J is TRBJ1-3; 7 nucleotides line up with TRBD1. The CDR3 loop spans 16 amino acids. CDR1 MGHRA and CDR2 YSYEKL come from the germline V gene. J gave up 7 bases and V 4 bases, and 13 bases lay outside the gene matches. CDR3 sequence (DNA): TGCGCCAGCAGCCCAAACTCCGGGACAGCACGGAACACCATATATTTT. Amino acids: CASSPNSGTARNTIYF.